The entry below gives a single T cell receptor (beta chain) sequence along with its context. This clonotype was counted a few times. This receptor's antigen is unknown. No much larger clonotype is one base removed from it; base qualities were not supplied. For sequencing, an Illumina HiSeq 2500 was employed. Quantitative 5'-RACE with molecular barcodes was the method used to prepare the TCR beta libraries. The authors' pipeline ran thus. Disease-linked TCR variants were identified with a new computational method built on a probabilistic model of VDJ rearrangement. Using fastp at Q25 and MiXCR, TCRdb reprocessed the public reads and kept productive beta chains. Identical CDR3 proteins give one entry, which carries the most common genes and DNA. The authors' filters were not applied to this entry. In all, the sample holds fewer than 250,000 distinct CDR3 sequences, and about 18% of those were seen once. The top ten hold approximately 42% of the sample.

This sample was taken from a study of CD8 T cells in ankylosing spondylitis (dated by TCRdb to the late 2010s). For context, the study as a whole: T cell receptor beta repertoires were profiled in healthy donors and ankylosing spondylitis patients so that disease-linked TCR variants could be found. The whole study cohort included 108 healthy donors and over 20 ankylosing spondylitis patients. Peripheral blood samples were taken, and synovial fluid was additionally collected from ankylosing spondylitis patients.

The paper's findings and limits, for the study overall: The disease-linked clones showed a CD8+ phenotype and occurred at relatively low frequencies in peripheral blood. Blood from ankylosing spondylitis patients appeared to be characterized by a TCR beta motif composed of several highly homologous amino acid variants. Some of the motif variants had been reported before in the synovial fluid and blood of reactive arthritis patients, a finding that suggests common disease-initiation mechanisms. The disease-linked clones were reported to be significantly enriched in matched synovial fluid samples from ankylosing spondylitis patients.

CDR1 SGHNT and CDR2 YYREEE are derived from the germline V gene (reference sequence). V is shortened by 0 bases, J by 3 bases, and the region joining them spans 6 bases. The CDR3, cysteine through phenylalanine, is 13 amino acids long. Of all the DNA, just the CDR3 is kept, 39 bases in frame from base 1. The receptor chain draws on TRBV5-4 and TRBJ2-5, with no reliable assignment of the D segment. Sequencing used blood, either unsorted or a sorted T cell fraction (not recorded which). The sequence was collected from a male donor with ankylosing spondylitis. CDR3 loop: CASSLELKETQYF. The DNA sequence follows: TGTGCCAGCAGCTTGGAACTAAAAGAGACCCAGTACTTC.